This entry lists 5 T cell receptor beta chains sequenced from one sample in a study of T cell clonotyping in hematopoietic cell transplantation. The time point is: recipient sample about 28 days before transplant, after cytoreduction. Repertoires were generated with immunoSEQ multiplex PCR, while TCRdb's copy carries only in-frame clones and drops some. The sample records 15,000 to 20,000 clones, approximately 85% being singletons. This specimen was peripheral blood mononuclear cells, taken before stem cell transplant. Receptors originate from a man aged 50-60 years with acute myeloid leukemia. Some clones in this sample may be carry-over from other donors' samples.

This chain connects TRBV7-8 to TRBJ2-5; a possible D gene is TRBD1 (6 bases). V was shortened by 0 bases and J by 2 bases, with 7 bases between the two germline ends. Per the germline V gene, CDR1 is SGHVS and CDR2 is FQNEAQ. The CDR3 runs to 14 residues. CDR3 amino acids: CASSLAGAQETQYF. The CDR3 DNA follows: TGTGCCAGCAGCTTAGCGGGGGCGCAAGAGACCCAGTACTTC.

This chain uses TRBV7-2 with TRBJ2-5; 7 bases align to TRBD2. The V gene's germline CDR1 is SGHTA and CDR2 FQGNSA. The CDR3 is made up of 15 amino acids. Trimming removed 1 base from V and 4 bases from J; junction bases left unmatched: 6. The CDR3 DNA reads TGTGCCAGCAGCTTAGATTTGGGGGGGACAGAGACCCAGTACTTC. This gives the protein CASSLDLGGTETQYF.

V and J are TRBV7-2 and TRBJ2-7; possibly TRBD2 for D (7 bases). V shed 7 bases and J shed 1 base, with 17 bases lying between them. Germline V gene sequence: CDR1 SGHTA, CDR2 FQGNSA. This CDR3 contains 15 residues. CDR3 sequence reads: CASTRGADSSYEQYF. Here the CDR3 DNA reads TGTGCCAGCACCCGGGGGGCAGACTCTTCCTACGAGCAGTACTTC.

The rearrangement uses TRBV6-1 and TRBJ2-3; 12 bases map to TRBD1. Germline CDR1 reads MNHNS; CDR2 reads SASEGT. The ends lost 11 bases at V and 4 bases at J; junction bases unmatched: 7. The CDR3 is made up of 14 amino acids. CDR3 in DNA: TGTGCCGGCCGGGACAGGGGGCCGGCAGATACGCAGTATTTT. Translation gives CAGRDRGPADTQYF.

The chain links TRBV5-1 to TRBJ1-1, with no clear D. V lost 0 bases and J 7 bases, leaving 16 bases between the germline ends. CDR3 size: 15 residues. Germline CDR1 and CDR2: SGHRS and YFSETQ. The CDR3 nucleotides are TGCGCCAGCAGCTTGGAGTGGGTGGCAGAAGATGAAGCTTTCTTT. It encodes CASSLEWVAEDEAFF. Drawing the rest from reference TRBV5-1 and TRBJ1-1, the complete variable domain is KAGVTQTPRYLIKTRGQQVTLSCSPISGHRSVSWYQQTPGQGLQFLFEYFSETQRNKGNFPGRFSGRQFSNSRSEMNVSTLELGDSALYLCASSLEWVAEDEAFFGQGTRLTVV.